What follows are 2 T cell receptor beta chains derived from one specimen sequenced in a study of OX40 agonist ivuxolimab in advanced cancers. Data came from immunoSEQ multiplex PCR; TCRdb stores just in-frame clones and leaves some out. The repertoire holds 50,000 to 65,000 clones, about 81% seen once, with 0.69% in the top ten. Sequenced material: CD4+ or CD8+ T cells sorted from blood, taken in a trial of the OX40 agonist ivuxolimab. The receptors originated from an adult with an advanced solid tumor such as melanoma, head and neck, liver or kidney cancer.

This chain links TRBV5-4 with TRBJ1-4; D may be TRBD1 (5 bases). The CDR3 covers 13 residues. With 4 bases removed from V and 6 bases from J, the gap between germline ends came to 10 bases. Germline CDR1 and CDR2: SGHNT and YYREEE (reference sequence). For the CDR3, the DNA is TGTGCCAGCAGCGGCGTGGGGGATGAAAAACTGTTTTTT. Translation gives CASSGVGDEKLFF.

This clone occurred once. CDR3 DNA: TGCGCCAGCAGCTTGACAGGGCACAATTCACCCCTCCACTTT. Translation gives CASSLTGHNSPLHF. This chain links TRBV5-1 with TRBJ1-6; a weak D match, TRBD1 (6 bases). The germline V gene has CDR1 SGHRS and CDR2 YFSETQ. The CDR3 totals 14 residues. With 1 base removed from V and 7 bases from J, the gap between germline ends came to 9 bases.